The 11 T cell receptor beta chains in this list originate from one sample, sequenced in a study of human T cells and chemical hapten exposure. TCRdb reprocessed the RACE reads with MiXCR, giving one entry per CDR3 protein. The table lists tens of thousands of distinct CDR3 sequences, 6.5% to 8.5% of them singletons, with 8% to 10% in the top ten. As to time point: healthy volunteer bleed at 2 weeks. Unseparated into fractions, whole blood served as the source from which total RNA was extracted. Material for sequencing was whole blood. The receptor set was obtained from a human donor in good health. Some clones in this sample may be carry-over from other donors' samples.

In regard to this clonotype: This may arise from a read error, as a much more abundant clone is one base away. This chain connects TRBV12-3 or TRBV12-4 to TRBJ1-5, with 8 nucleotides matching TRBD1. The CDR3 consists of 14 residues. The CDR3 sequence: CASSLTGGNRPQHF. The CDR3 nucleotides are TGTGCCAGCAGTTTAACAGGGGGAAATCGGCCCCAGCATTTT.

The rearrangement links TRBV18 to TRBJ2-5; D may be TRBD1 or TRBD2 (5 bases each). From germline, CDR1 is KGHSH and CDR2 LQKENI. The CDR3 consists of 14 residues. Between the trimmed V and J ends, which lost 3 bases and 2 bases, there was a span of 10 bases. The CDR3 nucleotides read TGTGCCAGCTCACCGAGGGGCATTCAAGAGACCCAGTACTTC. Translated: CASSPRGIQETQYF.

This clonotype was counted only a few times. V and J are TRBV4-1 and TRBJ2-7; 7 bases are shared with TRBD1. The CDR3 consists of 16 residues. Per the germline V gene, CDR1 is MGHRA and CDR2 is YSYEKL. With 1 base clipped from V and 2 bases from J, the junction kept 8 bases outside the gene matches. For the CDR3, the DNA is TGCGCCAGCAGCCAAGGTCCCGGACAGGCGACCTACGAGCAGTACTTC. Translated, it gives CASSQGPGQATYEQYF.

There are many counts of this clonotype. The chain is built from TRBV12-3 or TRBV12-4 and TRBJ1-5; no clear D gene. The V end lost 0 bases, the J end lost 7 bases, and 7 bases lay between the germline ends. The CDR3 consists of 13 residues. CDR3 region: CASSLAGGQPQHF. The DNA of the CDR3 is TGTGCCAGCAGTTTAGCGGGTGGGCAGCCCCAGCATTTT.

The chain carries TRBV12-5 and TRBJ2-5; 10 bases agree with TRBD2. Per the germline V gene, CDR1 is LGHNT and CDR2 is FRNRAP. The CDR3 extends over 18 amino acids. V trimming: 1 base; J trimming: 1 base; junction bases outside the gene matches: 9. CDR3 loop: CASGLGVRTSGSQETQYF. The CDR3 DNA sequence: TGTGCTAGTGGTTTGGGCGTCCGGACTAGCGGTTCCCAAGAGACCCAGTACTTC.

This chain connects TRBV20-1 to TRBJ1-1; perhaps TRBD1 as D (6 bases). This CDR3 is 15 amino acids long. The V and J ends lost 5 bases and 1 base respectively, with 17 bases between them. Per the germline V gene, CDR1 is DFQATT and CDR2 is SNEGSKA (reference sequence). CDR3 amino acids: CSALPPPGQNTEAFF. The CDR3 bases are TGCAGTGCTTTACCACCCCCGGGACAGAACACTGAAGCTTTCTTT.

This clonotype qualifies as medium-sized (0.01 to 0.1%). The gene calls are TRBV2 and TRBJ1-1, with no clear D. V lost 6 bases and J lost 1, with 9 bases in between. CDR1 is SNHLY and CDR2 is FYNNEI in the germline V gene. This CDR3 spans 13 amino acids. The CDR3 DNA reads TGTGCCAGCAGGCAACAGCCGAACACTGAAGCTTTCTTT. Encoded protein: CASRQQPNTEAFF.

This clonotype was counted ten times or more. The chain carries TRBV9 and TRBJ1-3; D is uncertain. Germline V CDR1 and CDR2: SGDLS, YYNGEE. The CDR3 loop spans 15 amino acids. V lost 4 bases, J lost 5 bases, and 16 bases lay in between. CDR3 in DNA: TGTGCCAGCAGCCAATTCGGTACCGCTAGAAACACCATATATTTT. Protein: CASSQFGTARNTIYF.

Comment on this clonotype: Germline and junction disagree at one end, which may indicate a read error. The chain combines TRBV20-1 with TRBJ1-2; D gene unclear. Germline CDR1 is DFQATT and CDR2 is SNEGSKA (reference sequence). The CDR3 contains 14 residues. In DNA form, the CDR3 reads TGCAGTGCGAGAGGCGGTGGGCAGGTCTATGGCTACACCTTC. Translation: CSARGGGQVYGYTF.

For this clonotype: A read error is possible here, since a much larger clone lies one base away. V and J are TRBV2 and TRBJ1-1, with D uncertain. Trimming left V 10 bases short and J 2 bases short, with 17 bases between. Germline loops: CDR1 SNHLY, CDR2 FYNNEI. This CDR3 contains 14 residues. In DNA form, the CDR3 reads TGTGCCAACACCGAAACAGCCAGCAACACTGAAGCTTTCTTT. Its translation: CANTETASNTEAFF.

This clonotype was counted at least ten times. The chain carries TRBV6-2 or TRBV6-3 and TRBJ2-5; D is unclear. Germline V lookup: CDR1 MNHEY, CDR2 SVGEGT. Trimming shortened V by 0 bases and J by 2 bases, and 13 bases separated the two germline ends. The CDR3 runs 16 residues. The CDR3 reads CASSYSKERVQETQYF. In DNA form, the CDR3 reads TGTGCCAGCAGTTACTCCAAGGAAAGAGTACAAGAGACCCAGTACTTC.